This T cell receptor beta chain was sequenced during a study of blood T cell repertoires in COVID-19. The overall study: PBMCs, B-cell-depleted T cells, or T cells were the source of the cDNA or gDNA that made up the material.

The method was immunoSEQ multiplex PCR; TCRdb's version includes in-frame clones alone and lacks a portion of them. The top ten clones hold less than 15% of a sample with some 74,000 clones, over 70% of them seen once. This clone showed up just once. Between the trimmed V and J ends, which lost 7 bases and 6 bases, there was a span of 19 bases. CDR3 size: 15 residues. The germline CDR1 and CDR2 sequences are LNHDA and SQIVND (reference sequence). Sequenced sample: peripheral blood. The source is a human donor in a cohort sampled during active COVID-19. V usage is TRBV19 and J usage is TRBJ2-1, with a tentative D call TRBD1 (6 bases). CDR3 bases: TGTGCCAGTACTGGTTCGTCAGGGGTCTTCAATGAGCAGTTCTTC. It specifies CASTGSSGVFNEQFF.